One and the same sample provided the 14 T cell receptor beta chains below, sequenced in a study of blood T cell repertoires in COVID-19. Measured with immunoSEQ multiplex PCR; TCRdb has only the in-frame clones, and not every one. The table records a few hundred thousand clones, around 87% of them present only once. Sample: PBMCs or T cells enriched from blood (not recorded which). The receptors stem from a woman aged 40 to 50 who had recovered from COVID-19.

This chain connects TRBV10-1 to TRBJ2-1, with a possible D match to TRBD2 (6 bases). Germline loops: CDR1 WNHNN, CDR2 SYGVQD (reference sequence). The CDR3 spans 14 residues. V was clipped by 8 bases and J by 0 bases, with 11 bases between them. This CDR3 reads CASGGGISYNEQFF. The CDR3 nucleotides are TGCGCCAGCGGTGGAGGGATCTCCTACAATGAGCAGTTCTTC.

This clone showed up just a few times. V usage is TRBV15 and J usage is TRBJ1-3; a weak D match, TRBD1 (5 bases). Trimming removed 1 base at V and 0 bases at J, with 7 bases between. Germline V gene lookup returns CDR1 LNHNV and CDR2 YYDKDF (reference sequence). This CDR3 is 15 amino acids long. The CDR3 region is CATSRAQGSGNTIYF. CDR3 coding DNA: TGTGCCACCAGCAGAGCCCAGGGCTCTGGAAACACCATATATTTT.

This chain joins TRBV6-2 or TRBV6-3 and TRBJ1-2, with no clear D. V was cut by 0 bases and J by 12 bases, with 17 bases left in between. CDR3 length: 14 residues. CDR1 and CDR2 (germline): MNHEY, SVGEGT. In DNA form, the CDR3 reads TGTGCCAGCAGTTACTCAGGTGGAGGATGGAATCACACCTTC. Protein sequence: CASSYSGGGWNHTF.

The chain combines TRBV2 with TRBJ2-7, with a possible D match to TRBD1 (5 bases). Germline CDR1 and CDR2: SNHLY and FYNNEI. The CDR3 contains 15 residues. V lost 2 bases and J lost 1, with 12 bases in between. CDR3: CASSERLRTSYEQYF. The CDR3 region has the DNA TGTGCCAGCAGTGAACGCCTCCGGACATCCTACGAGCAGTACTTC.

Only one count was recorded for this clone. This chain links TRBV12-3 or TRBV12-4 with TRBJ1-1; tentatively, D is TRBD1 (5 bases). This CDR3 contains 12 residues. Trimming removed 6 bases from V and 11 bases from J, with 16 bases in between. The CDR3, as DNA: TGTGCCAGCAGAAAGGGGTTCCTGCGGGCTTTCTTT. It encodes CASRKGFLRAFF.

The V call is TRBV27, the J call TRBJ1-1; weak D call: TRBD1 (6 bases). V lost 2 bases and J lost 4, with 17 bases in between. The germline V gene has CDR1 MNHEY and CDR2 SMNVEV (reference sequence). The CDR3 length is 16 residues. CDR3 nucleotides: TGTGCCAGCAGTTTAGACACAGGGAAGTTGAGCACTGAAGCTTTCTTT. This codes for CASSLDTGKLSTEAFF.

This chain connects TRBV11-2 to TRBJ2-7, with D possibly matching TRBD2 (6 bases). The CDR3 spans 15 residues. Germline V gives CDR1 SGHAT, CDR2 FQNNGV. Trimming cost V 6 bases and J 2 bases, with 17 bases left between them. The CDR3 region is CASRITRGKAYEQYF. CDR3 in DNA: TGTGCCAGCAGGATCACTCGGGGGAAGGCCTACGAGCAGTACTTC.

The rearrangement links TRBV19 to TRBJ1-2; D remains unclear. Trimming took off 7 bases at V and 3 bases at J, with 15 bases between the two ends. The germline V gene encodes CDR1 LNHDA and CDR2 SQIVND (reference sequence). The CDR3 extends over 14 amino acids. The CDR3 region has the DNA TGTGCCAGTACGGTGGCAGGCCATGACTATGGCTACACCTTC. The encoded protein is CASTVAGHDYGYTF.

The V and J genes are TRBV19 and TRBJ1-2; TRBD1 agrees at 7 bases. The CDR3 is made up of 15 amino acids. With V trimmed by 7 bases and J by 3 bases, 11 bases remained unmatched. Looked up from germline, CDR1 is LNHDA and CDR2 is SQIVND (reference sequence). The CDR3 nucleotides read TGTGCCAGTACCCCGAATACAGACAGGGACTATGGCTACACCTTC. It is translated as CASTPNTDRDYGYTF.

At least ten counts were recorded for this clone. The rearrangement uses TRBV3-1 (or the pseudogene TRBV3-2) and TRBJ1-1; D is undetermined. The germline V and J ends were trimmed by 3 bases and 7 bases, with 3 bases remaining between them. Germline V gives CDR1 LGHDT, CDR2 YNNKEL (reference sequence). The CDR3 contains 10 residues. The CDR3 DNA sequence: TGTGCCAGCAGCCACTGTGAAGCTTTCTTT. Amino acids: CASSHCEAFF.

This chain links TRBV12-3 or TRBV12-4 with TRBJ1-2, with D possibly matching TRBD1 (5 bases). V was clipped by 4 bases and J by 6 bases, with 6 bases between them. The CDR3 length is 11 residues. CDR3 residues: CASSSRDGYTF. CDR3 nucleotides: TGTGCCAGCAGTTCCAGGGATGGCTACACCTTC.

Only one count was recorded for this clone. V and J are TRBV25-1 and TRBJ1-4; maybe TRBD1 (5 bases). This CDR3 comprises 16 residues. The V gene's germline CDR1 is MGHDK and CDR2 SYGVNS. With 5 bases removed from V and 11 bases from J, the gap between germline ends came to 24 bases. CDR3 nucleotide sequence: TGTGCCAGCAGTCTCCACACCGCAGACAGCCCGCTTAAACTGTTTTTT. Its translation: CASSLHTADSPLKLFF.

V gene TRBV19 combines with J gene TRBJ1-3; D might be TRBD1 (5 bases). CDR1 is LNHDA and CDR2 is SQIVND in the germline V gene (reference sequence). The germline V and J ends were trimmed by 3 bases and 0 bases, with 9 bases remaining between them. This CDR3 comprises 15 residues. CDR3 coding DNA: TGTGCCAGTAGTATGTCTACAGGCTCTGGAAACACCATATATTTT. This encodes CASSMSTGSGNTIYF.

This chain connects TRBV19 to TRBJ2-5, with a weak D call TRBD1 (6 bases). The CDR3 has 14 amino acids. Germline lookup yields CDR1 LNHDA and CDR2 SQIVND (reference sequence). The germline V and J ends were trimmed by 4 bases and 4 bases, with 13 bases remaining between them. CDR3 sequence reads: CASSTGVGLETQYF. CDR3 DNA: TGTGCCAGTAGTACAGGGGTAGGGTTAGAGACCCAGTACTTC.